This T cell receptor (beta chain) was documented in a study of blood T cells in healthy people across ages. Points from the study as a whole: Conclusively comparing naive with antigen-experienced cells was impossible with unsorted PBMCs. Investigators viewed diversity estimates from one million T cells as underestimates, the study reported.

Turning to this clonotype: No antigen is known for it.

The V end was cut by 6 bases, the J end by 2 bases, with 13 bases between. This CDR3 is 15 amino acids long. There were healthy Caucasian individuals from Russia, aged roughly 6 to 95, serving as donors. It was 8 to 10 milliliters of peripheral blood that were drawn from each donor. Primed by a sample-barcoded 5' primer and a J-beta primer mix, a second PCR proceeded for about 7 to 12 cycles. TCRdb processed the 5' RACE reads anew with MiXCR; each CDR3 protein has one entry. The profile shows approximately 810,000 distinct CDR3 sequences, 29% of them singletons. The chain combines TRBV12-3 or TRBV12-4 with TRBJ2-2; D might be TRBD1 (5 bases). The TCR originated in a woman older than 75 in good health. The sequencing sample was made of blood. CDR3 residues: CASRLDSLNTGELFF. The CDR3 DNA reads as TGTGCCAGCAGACTCGACAGCCTTAACACCGGGGAGCTGTTTTTT.